This TCR beta chain was recovered during a study of T cells in Graves' hyperthyroidism and ophthalmopathy. V was pared by 6 bases and J by 12 bases, with 5 bases of the junction left unmatched. Germline CDR1 reads MNHEY; CDR2 reads SVGEGT. There are 11 residues in the CDR3. It was RNA transcripts that yielded the amplified TCR beta CDR3 regions. RT-PCR in the first round (using the HTBI primer set) targeted the TCR CDR3. TCRdb reprocessed the multiplex PCR reads via MiXCR and lists one record per CDR3 protein. The sample consists of approximately 720,000 distinct CDR3 sequences, over 15% of them appearing once.

This sequence joins TRBV6-2 or TRBV6-3 and TRBJ1-5; TRBD1 agrees at 7 bases. This TCR was sampled from a woman between 45 and 65 years old with Graves' hyperthyroidism that later progressed to Graves' ophthalmopathy. Sequencing used blood. CDR3 sequence reads: CASSHGTDQHF. DNA for the CDR3: TGTGCCAGCAGCCACGGGACAGACCAGCATTTT.